The 5 T cell receptor beta chains presented below share a single source sample, sequenced in a study of vaccination effects on CD4 cells after COVID-19. No cognate antigen is known for these TCRs. Culturing for more than eight days preceded CD4+ T cell isolation. TCRdb keeps only in-frame clones here, not all; method: immunoSEQ multiplex PCR. The profile covers about 70,000 clones, with around 77% appearing a single time and roughly 1.9% taken by the ten largest. Sequenced material: CD4+ T cells from PBMCs cultured without peptide, taken before COVID-19 vaccination. The source of these receptors is a human donor who received a COVID-19 vaccine.

This chain connects TRBV27 to TRBJ1-6, with D unclear. Trimming left V 3 bases short and J 7 bases short, with 10 bases between. The CDR3 runs to 14 residues. The germline CDR1 and CDR2 sequences are MNHEY and SMNVEV (reference sequence). This chain's CDR3 is CASSFSQINSPLHF. In DNA form, the CDR3 reads TGTGCCAGCAGTTTTTCACAGATCAATTCACCCCTCCACTTT.

The chain has TRBV7-8 and TRBJ2-7, with D hard to call. The germline V gene encodes CDR1 SGHVS and CDR2 FQNEAQ. CDR3 size: 14 residues. Trimming pared 1 base from V and 3 bases from J, leaving 10 bases between. The CDR3 nucleotides read TGTGCCAGCAGCTTAGGTTCGGTGGGCTACGAGCAGTACGTC. Translated, it gives CASSLGSVGYEQYV.

The chain links TRBV29-1 to TRBJ1-4; no definite D call. V shed 3 bases and J shed 8 bases, with 10 bases lying between them. CDR3 length equals 12 residues. Germline CDR1 reads SQVTM; CDR2 reads ANQGSEA. CDR3 nucleotides: TGCAGCGTTGAGGTTGGTGGAGAAAAACTGTTTTTT. Translated: CSVEVGGEKLFF.

This clone was seen a handful of times. The chain is built from TRBV7-2 and TRBJ2-3, with D perhaps TRBD2 (5 bases). The CDR3 runs 12 residues. Trimming shortened V by 5 bases and J by 13 bases, and 16 bases separated the two germline ends. Per the germline V gene, CDR1 is SGHTA and CDR2 is FQGNSA. The CDR3 DNA is TGTGCCAGCAGCGACGAGGGTAGGAGAGAGTATTTT. Amino acid sequence: CASSDEGRREYF. Drawing the rest from reference TRBV7-2 and TRBJ2-3, the complete variable domain is GAGVSQSPSNKVTEKGKDVELRCDPISGHTALYWYRQSLGQGLEFLIYFQGNSAPDKSGLPSDRFSAERTGGSVSTLTIQRTQQEDSAVYLCASSDEGRREYFGPGTRLTVL.

V and J are TRBV6-2 or TRBV6-3 and TRBJ2-7, with 7 bases fitting TRBD1. The CDR3 runs 13 residues. J gave up 4 bases and V 6 bases, and 6 bases lay outside the gene matches. Germline CDR1 MNHEY, CDR2 SVGEGT. The CDR3 DNA sequence: TGTGCCAGCAGCCCCCGACAGGGTTACGAGCAGTACGTC. It translates to CASSPRQGYEQYV.